This paragraph covers one T cell receptor beta chain sequence. With 4 bases removed from V and 7 bases from J, the gap between germline ends came to 10 bases. The V gene's germline CDR1 is SNHLY and CDR2 FYNNEI. The CDR3 covers 12 residues. This entry comes from a study of regulatory T cells in long-lasting Graves disease. Noted time point: newly diagnosed GD, antithyroid drugs for less than 3 months. Preparation of the TCR library used RNA extracted from PBMCs. Graves' disease diagnosis was established per American Thyroid Association guidelines. With iRepertoire HTBI primers and Arm-PCR of CDR3 regions, TCR beta libraries were built. MiXCR, applied by TCRdb to the multiplex PCR reads, yields one record per CDR3 protein. The sample lists about 220,000 distinct CDR3 sequences, roughly a fifth occurring once. The data were also submitted as part of a second study, on T cells in Graves' hyperthyroidism and ophthalmopathy. This second report adds: When the TCR CDR3 underwent first-round RT-PCR, the HTBI primer set was used.

The sequence was obtained from a woman aged 25-40 years with Graves disease. The chain couples TRBV2 to TRBJ1-1; D uncertain. Sequencing was performed on peripheral blood mononuclear cells (PBMCs), taken at new diagnosis, from a patient treated with antithyroid drugs. The CDR3 DNA is TGTGCCAGCAGTGGTGAGGGTAGTGAAGCTTTCTTT. Protein: CASSGEGSEAFF.